Sequencing of this T cell receptor beta chain was carried out in a study of control samples from healthy donors and cancer patients. The CDR3 spans 15 residues. After removal of 4 bases from V and 8 bases from J, the junction contained 9 bases not matched to a gene. Germline V gene lookup returns CDR1 SQVTM and CDR2 ANQGSEA. This table comes from immunoSEQ multiplex PCR, and its TCRdb copy is limited to in-frame clones, with some not included. Here the sample spans roughly 140,000 clones, roughly 89% being singletons. The sample comprised blood. This rearrangement joins TRBV29-1 to TRBJ2-1; 12 positions match TRBD2. This sequence originates from a man aged 30 to 45 in good health. CDR3 sequence: CSVGALAGGLHEQFF. For the CDR3, the DNA is TGCAGCGTTGGGGCCCTAGCGGGAGGGCTGCATGAGCAGTTCTTC.